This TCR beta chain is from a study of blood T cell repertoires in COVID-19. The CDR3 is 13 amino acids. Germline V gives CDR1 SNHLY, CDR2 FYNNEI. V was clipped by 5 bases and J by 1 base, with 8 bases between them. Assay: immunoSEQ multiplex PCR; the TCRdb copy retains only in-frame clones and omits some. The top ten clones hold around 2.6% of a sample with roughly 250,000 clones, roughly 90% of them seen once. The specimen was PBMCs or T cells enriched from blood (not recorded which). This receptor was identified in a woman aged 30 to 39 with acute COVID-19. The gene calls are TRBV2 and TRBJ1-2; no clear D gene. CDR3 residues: CASSLSGNYGYTF. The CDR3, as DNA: TGTGCCAGCAGTCTTAGTGGTAACTATGGCTACACCTTC.